This entry concerns a single T cell receptor (beta chain). This record belongs to a study of control samples from healthy donors and cancer patients. The protocol was immunoSEQ multiplex PCR, while the TCRdb copy is restricted to in-frame clones and leaves out a portion. The sample carries about 120,000 clones, less than 90% recorded once. Germline V gives CDR1 SGHAT, CDR2 FQNNGV. Trimming pared 1 base from V and 2 bases from J, leaving 11 bases between. This CDR3 spans 16 amino acids. This TCR came from a man between 18 and 29 years old in good health. The sample taken for sequencing was blood. The V gene is TRBV11-2, the J gene TRBJ1-4; D may be TRBD1 (5 bases). The CDR3: CASSLGQTATNEKLFF. The CDR3 region has the DNA TGTGCCAGCAGCTTAGGTCAGACAGCTACTAATGAAAAACTGTTTTTT.